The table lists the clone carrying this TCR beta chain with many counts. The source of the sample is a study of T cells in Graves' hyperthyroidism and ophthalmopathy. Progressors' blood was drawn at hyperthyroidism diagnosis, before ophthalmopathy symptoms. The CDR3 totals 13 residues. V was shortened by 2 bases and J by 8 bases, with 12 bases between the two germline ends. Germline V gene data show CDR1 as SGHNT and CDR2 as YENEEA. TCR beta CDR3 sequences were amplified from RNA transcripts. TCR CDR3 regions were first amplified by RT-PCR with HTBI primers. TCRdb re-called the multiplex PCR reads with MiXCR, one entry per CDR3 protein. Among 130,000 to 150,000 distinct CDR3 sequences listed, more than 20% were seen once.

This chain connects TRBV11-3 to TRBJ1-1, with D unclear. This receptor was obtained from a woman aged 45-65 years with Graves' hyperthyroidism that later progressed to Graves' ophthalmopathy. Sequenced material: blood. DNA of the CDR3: TGTGCCAGCAGCTTATCTGGGCTCGGGGAAGCTTTCTTT. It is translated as CASSLSGLGEAFF.